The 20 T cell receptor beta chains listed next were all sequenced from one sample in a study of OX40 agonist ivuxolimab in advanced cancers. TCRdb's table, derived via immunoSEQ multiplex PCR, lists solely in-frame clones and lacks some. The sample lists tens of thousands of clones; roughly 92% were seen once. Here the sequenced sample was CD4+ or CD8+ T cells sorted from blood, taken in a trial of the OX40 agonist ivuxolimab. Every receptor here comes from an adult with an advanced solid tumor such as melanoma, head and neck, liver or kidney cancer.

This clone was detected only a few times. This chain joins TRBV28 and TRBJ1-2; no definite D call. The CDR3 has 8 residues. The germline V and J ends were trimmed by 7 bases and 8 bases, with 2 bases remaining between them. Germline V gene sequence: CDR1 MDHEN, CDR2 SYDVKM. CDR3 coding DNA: TGTGCCAGCACAGGCTACACCTTC. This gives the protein CASTGYTF.

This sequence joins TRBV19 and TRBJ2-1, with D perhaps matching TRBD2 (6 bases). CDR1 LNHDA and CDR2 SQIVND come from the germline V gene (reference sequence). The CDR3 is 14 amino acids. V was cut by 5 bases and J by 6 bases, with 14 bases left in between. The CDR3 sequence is CASSLGGFPNEQFF. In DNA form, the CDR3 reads TGTGCCAGTAGTCTTGGAGGGTTCCCCAATGAGCAGTTCTTC.

CDR3: CATADTGELFF. The CDR3 DNA reads TGTGCTACCGCGGACACCGGGGAGCTGTTTTTT. The chain employs TRBV12-5 and TRBJ2-2; no firm D call. This CDR3 has 11 residues. The V end was cut by 10 bases, the J end by 3 bases, with 6 bases between. Looked up from germline, CDR1 is LGHNT and CDR2 is FRNRAP.

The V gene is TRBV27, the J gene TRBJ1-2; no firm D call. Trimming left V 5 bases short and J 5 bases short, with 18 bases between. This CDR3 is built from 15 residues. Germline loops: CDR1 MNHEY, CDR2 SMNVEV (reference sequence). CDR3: CASSPSVGRDYGYTF. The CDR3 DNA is TGTGCCAGCAGTCCTTCAGTAGGGAGAGATTATGGCTACACCTTC.

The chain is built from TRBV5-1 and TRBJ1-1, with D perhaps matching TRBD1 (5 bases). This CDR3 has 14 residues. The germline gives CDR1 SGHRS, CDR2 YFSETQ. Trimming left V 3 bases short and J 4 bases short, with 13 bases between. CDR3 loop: CASSSRGAGTEAFF. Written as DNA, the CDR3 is TGCGCCAGCAGCTCTCGCGGGGCTGGCACTGAAGCTTTCTTT.

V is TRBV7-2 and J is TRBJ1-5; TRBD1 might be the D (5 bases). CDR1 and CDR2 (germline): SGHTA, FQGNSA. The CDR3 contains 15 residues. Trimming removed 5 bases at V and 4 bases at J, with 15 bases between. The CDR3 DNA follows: TGTGCCAGCAGCCCCGGGACCTCAAGTAATCAGCCCCAGCATTTT. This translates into CASSPGTSSNQPQHF.

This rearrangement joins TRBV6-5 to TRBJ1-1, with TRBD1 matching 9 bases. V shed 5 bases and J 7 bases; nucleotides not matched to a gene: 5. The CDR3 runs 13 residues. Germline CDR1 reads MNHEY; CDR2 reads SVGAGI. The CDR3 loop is CASSGGTGSEAFF. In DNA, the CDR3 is TGTGCCAGCAGTGGGGGGACAGGGAGTGAAGCTTTCTTT.

CDR3 sequence reads: CASTSPPLYF. In DNA, the CDR3 is TGTGCCAGCACCTCTCCCCCCTTATATTTT. The genes are TRBV21-1 and TRBJ1-3. TRBV21-1 is listed as a pseudogene. The CDR3 runs to 10 residues.

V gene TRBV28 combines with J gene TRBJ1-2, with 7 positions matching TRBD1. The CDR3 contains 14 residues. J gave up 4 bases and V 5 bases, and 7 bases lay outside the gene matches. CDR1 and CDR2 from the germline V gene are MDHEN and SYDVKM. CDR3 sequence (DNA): TGTGCCAGCAGTCTCCTACAGGGGATCTATGGCTACACCTTC. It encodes CASSLLQGIYGYTF.

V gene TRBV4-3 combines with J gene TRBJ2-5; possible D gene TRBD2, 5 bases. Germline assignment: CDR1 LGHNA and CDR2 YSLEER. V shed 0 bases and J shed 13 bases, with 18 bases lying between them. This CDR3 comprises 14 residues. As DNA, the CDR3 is TGCGCCAGCAGCCAAGAAAGTCCAAGCGGTTCCCGGTACTTC. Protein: CASSQESPSGSRYF.

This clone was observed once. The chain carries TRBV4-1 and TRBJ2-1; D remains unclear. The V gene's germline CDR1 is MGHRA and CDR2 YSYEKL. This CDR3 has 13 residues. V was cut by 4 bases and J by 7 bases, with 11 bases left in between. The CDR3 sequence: CASSPTVRNEQFF. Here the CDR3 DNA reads TGCGCCAGCAGCCCCACTGTAAGGAATGAGCAGTTCTTC.

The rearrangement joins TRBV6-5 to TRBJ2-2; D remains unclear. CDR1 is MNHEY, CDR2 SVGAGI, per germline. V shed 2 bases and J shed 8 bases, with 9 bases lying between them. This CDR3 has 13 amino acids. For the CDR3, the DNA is TGTGCCAGCAGTTACCCCCCCGCTGGGGAGCTGTTTTTT. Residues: CASSYPPAGELFF.

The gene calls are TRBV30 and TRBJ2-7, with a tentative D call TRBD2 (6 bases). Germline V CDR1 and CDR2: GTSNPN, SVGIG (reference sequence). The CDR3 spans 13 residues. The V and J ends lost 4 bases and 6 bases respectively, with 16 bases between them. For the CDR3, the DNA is TGTGCCTGGACCTACGGGGGAGGAGCCGAGCAGTACTTC. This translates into CAWTYGGGAEQYF.

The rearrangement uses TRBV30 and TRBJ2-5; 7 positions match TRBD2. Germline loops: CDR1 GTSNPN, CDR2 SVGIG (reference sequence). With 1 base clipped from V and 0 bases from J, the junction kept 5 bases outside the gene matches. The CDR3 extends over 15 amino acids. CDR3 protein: CAWSATGTNQETQYF. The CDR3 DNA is TGTGCCTGGAGTGCAACCGGGACTAACCAAGAGACCCAGTACTTC.

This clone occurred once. The CDR3 coding sequence is TGTGCCAGCAGCACACGTGCCGGGTCTCATAATTCACCCCTCCACTTT. This encodes CASSTRAGSHNSPLHF. The chain uses TRBV7-2 and TRBJ1-6, with no clear D. CDR3 size: 16 residues. In germline, CDR1 is SGHTA, CDR2 FQGNSA. The V end lost 5 bases, the J end lost 5 bases, and 16 bases lay between the germline ends.

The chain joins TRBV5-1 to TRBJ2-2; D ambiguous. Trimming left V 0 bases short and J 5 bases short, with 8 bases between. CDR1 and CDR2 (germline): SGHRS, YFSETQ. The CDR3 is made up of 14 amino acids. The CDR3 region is CASSLAYRTGELFF. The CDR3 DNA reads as TGCGCCAGCAGCTTGGCCTACCGGACCGGGGAGCTGTTTTTT. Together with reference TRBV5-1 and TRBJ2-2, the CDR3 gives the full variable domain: KAGVTQTPRYLIKTRGQQVTLSCSPISGHRSVSWYQQTPGQGLQFLFEYFSETQRNKGNFPGRFSGRQFSNSRSEMNVSTLELGDSALYLCASSLAYRTGELFFGEGSRLTVL.

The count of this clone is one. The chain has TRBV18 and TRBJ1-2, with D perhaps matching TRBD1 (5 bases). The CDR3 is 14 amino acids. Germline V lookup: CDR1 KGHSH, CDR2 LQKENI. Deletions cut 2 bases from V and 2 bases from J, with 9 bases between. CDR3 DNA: TGTGCCAGCTCACCAGAGGGGACGAACTATGGCTACACCTTC. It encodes CASSPEGTNYGYTF. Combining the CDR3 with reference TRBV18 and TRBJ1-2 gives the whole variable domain NAGVMQNPRHLVRRRGQEARLRCSPMKGHSHVYWYRQLPEEGLKFMVYLQKENIIDESGMPKERFSAEFPKEGPSILRIQQVVRGDSAAYFCASSPEGTNYGYTFGSGTRLTVV.

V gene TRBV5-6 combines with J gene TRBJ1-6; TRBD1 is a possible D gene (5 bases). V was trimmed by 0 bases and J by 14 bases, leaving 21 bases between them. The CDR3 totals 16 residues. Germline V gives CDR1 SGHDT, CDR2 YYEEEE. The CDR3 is CASSLGPGTSYGALHF. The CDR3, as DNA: TGTGCCAGCAGCTTGGGACCCGGGACGTCTTATGGAGCCCTCCACTTT.

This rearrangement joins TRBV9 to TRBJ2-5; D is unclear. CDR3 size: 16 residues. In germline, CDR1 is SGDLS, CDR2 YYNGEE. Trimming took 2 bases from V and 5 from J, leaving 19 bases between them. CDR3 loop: CASSVSLSTLEETQYF. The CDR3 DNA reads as TGTGCCAGCAGCGTTAGTTTGAGTACCCTAGAGGAGACCCAGTACTTC.

As DNA, the CDR3 is TGTGCCATCAGTTCCGGGACCGCGAGATACGAGCAGTACTTC. It encodes CAISSGTARYEQYF. V is TRBV10-3 and J is TRBJ2-7; D tentatively reads TRBD1 or TRBD2 (5 bases each). CDR1 and CDR2 from the germline V gene are ENHRY and SYGVKD. The CDR3 totals 14 residues. Trimming pared 5 bases from V and 4 bases from J, leaving 15 bases between.